The clone carrying this T cell receptor (beta chain) was observed a handful of times. The antigen remains unidentified. V dropped 5 bases and J dropped 5 bases, with 9 bases sitting between them. Germline CDR1 and CDR2: SNHLY and FYNNEI. The CDR3 spans 12 residues. Full-length variable regions came from constant-region reverse primers plus semi-nested Nested Universal Primer A PCR. TCRdb called the 5' RACE reads again in MiXCR, with one record for every CDR3 protein. Counted here are 7,300 or so distinct CDR3 sequences, roughly 40% occurring once; the ten biggest clones make up 3.5% to 4.5%. Findings of the study overall: Tumor Treg TCRs overlapped most with tumor naive CD4+ cells.

Source material: memory CD4+ T cells sorted from blood. Subset meaning: memory CD4+ T cells, CD4+CD45RO+CD25-. This TCR came from a female donor with breast cancer. J is TRBJ1-2 and V is TRBV2; tentative D call: TRBD1 (6 bases). This CDR3 is CASSKTGYGYTF. The CDR3 DNA reads as TGTGCCAGCAGTAAGACAGGATATGGCTACACCTTC.